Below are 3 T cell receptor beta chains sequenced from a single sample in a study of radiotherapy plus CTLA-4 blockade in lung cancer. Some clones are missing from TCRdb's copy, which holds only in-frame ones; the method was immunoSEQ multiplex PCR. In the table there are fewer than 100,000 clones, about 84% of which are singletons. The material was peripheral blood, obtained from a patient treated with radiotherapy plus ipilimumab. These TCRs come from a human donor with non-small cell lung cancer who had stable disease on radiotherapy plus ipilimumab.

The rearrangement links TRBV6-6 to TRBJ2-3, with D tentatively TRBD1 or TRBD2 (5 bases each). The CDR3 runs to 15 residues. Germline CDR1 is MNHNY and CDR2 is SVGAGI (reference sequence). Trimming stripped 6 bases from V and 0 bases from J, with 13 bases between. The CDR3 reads CASRGTDTSTDTQYF. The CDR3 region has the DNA TGTGCCAGCAGAGGGACGGACACTAGCACAGATACGCAGTATTTT.

The CDR3 loop is CASSGTSGRRSGELFF. The CDR3 bases are TGTGCCAGCAGTGGGACTAGCGGGAGGCGTAGCGGGGAGCTGTTTTTT. This chain joins TRBV9 and TRBJ2-2; 15 positions agree with TRBD2. The junction had 6 bases not matched to a gene; V was cut back by 5 bases and J by 7 bases. The CDR3 sequence is 16 residues long. Germline V CDR1 and CDR2: SGDLS, YYNGEE.

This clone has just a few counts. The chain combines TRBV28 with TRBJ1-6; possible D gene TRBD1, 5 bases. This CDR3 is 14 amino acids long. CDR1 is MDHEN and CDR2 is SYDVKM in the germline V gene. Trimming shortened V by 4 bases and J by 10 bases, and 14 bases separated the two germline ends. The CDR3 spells CASSSGGYRSPLHF. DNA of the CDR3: TGTGCCAGCAGTTCGGGGGGTTACAGATCACCCCTCCACTTT.